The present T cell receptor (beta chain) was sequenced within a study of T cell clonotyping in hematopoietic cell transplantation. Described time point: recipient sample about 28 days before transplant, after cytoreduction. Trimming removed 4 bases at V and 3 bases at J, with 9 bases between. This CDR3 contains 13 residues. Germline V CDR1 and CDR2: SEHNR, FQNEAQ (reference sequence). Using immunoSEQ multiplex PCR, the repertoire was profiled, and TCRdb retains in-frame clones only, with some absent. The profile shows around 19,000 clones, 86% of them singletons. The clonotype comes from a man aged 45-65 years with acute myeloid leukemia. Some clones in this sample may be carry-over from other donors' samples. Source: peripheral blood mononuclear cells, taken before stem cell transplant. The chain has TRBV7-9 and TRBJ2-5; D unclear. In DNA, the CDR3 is TGTGCCAGCAGCTCCGAATTGAAAGAGACCCAGTACTTC. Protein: CASSSELKETQYF.